This T cell receptor beta chain emerged from a study of T cells after yellow fever vaccination. The study, taken as a whole, reports: Across the CD4 and CD8 compartments, a small share of clonotypes was present in both.

The CDR3 totals 15 residues. CDR1 and CDR2 (germline): MNHEY, SVGEGT. Trimming removed 3 bases from V and 0 bases from J, with 9 bases in between. TCRdb used MiXCR to reprocess the 5' RACE reads, holding one entry per CDR3 protein. The sample has 150,000 to 200,000 distinct CDR3 sequences; roughly a tenth are singletons. Concerning this clonotype: Its antigen is currently unknown.

This specimen was CD8+ T cells sorted from PBMCs, taken 45 days after the yellow fever booster vaccination. This sequence originates from a man aged 18 to 29 who received the YFV17D yellow fever vaccine. The rearrangement links TRBV6-2 or TRBV6-3 to TRBJ2-4, with D possibly TRBD2 on 6 matching bases. The CDR3 DNA sequence: TGTGCCAGCAGTTATGGAGGGTTAGCCAAAAACATTCAGTACTTC. Translating gives CASSYGGLAKNIQYF.